The 2 T cell receptor beta chains presented below share a single source sample, sequenced in a study of T cells in Graves' hyperthyroidism and ophthalmopathy (dated 2019 in TCRdb). Library preparation used multiplex PCR. The run used an Illumina HiSeq 2000. The TCR beta CDR3 regions were amplified from the RNA transcripts. A first-round RT-PCR of the TCR CDR3 used the HTBI primer set with the Qiagen OneStep RT-PCR kit. Using fastp at Q25 and MiXCR, TCRdb reprocessed the public reads and kept productive beta chains. Entries are consolidated by CDR3 protein sequence, retaining the most common genes and DNA. The sample table lists some 570,000 distinct CDR3 sequences, approximately 17% of them with a count of one. The ten largest clones represent approximately 16% of the sample. The sequencing sample was made of blood. These receptors all stem from a woman under 30 with Graves' ophthalmopathy.

The table lists this clonotype with many counts. The chain combines TRBV5-1 with TRBJ1-1; TRBD1 is a possible D gene (5 bases). CDR3 size: 16 residues. V was shortened by 6 bases and J by 0 bases, with 18 bases between the two germline ends. Germline V CDR1 and CDR2: SGHRS, YFSETQ. The CDR3 sequence: CASTPQGVIMNTEAFF. The CDR3 DNA sequence: TGCGCCAGCACCCCCCAAGGGGTAATCATGAACACTGAAGCTTTCTTT.

Details on this clonotype: This may be a read error, as it is one base from a much larger clone. The chain couples TRBV28 to TRBJ2-3; tentatively, D is TRBD1 (6 bases). Trimming took 2 bases from V and 4 from J, leaving 10 bases between them. The CDR3 covers 14 residues. The germline V gene encodes CDR1 MDHEN and CDR2 SYDVKM. CDR3 amino acids: CASSLTGSADTQYF. In nucleotides, the CDR3 is TGTGCCAGCAGTTTAACAGGGAGCGCAGATACGCAGTATTTT.